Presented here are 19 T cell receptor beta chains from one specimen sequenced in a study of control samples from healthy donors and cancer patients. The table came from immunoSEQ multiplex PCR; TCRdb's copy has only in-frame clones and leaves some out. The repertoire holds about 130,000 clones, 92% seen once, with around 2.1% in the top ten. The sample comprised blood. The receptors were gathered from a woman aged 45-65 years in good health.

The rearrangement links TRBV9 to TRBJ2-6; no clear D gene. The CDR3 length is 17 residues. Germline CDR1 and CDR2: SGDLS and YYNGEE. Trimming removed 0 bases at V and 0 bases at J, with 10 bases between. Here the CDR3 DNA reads TGTGCCAGCAGCGTAGCTCCCTGGAGCTCTGGGGCCAACGTCCTGACTTTC. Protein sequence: CASSVAPWSSGANVLTF.

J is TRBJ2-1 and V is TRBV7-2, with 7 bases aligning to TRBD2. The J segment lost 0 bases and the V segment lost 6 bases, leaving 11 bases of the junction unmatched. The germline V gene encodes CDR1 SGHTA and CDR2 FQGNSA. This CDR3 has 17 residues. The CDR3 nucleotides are TGTGCCAGCAGGCCACAACCTAGCGGAAGCTCCTACAATGAGCAGTTCTTC. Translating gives CASRPQPSGSSYNEQFF.

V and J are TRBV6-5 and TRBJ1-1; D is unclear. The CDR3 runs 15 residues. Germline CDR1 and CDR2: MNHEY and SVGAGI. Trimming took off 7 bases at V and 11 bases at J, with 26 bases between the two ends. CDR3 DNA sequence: TGTGCCAGCACCCCCCCCGTGGAGGGCCGAAGAGGGGCTTTCTTT. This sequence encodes CASTPPVEGRRGAFF.

The CDR3: CASSALGDEQYF. For the CDR3, the DNA is TGTGCCAGTAGTGCCCTTGGGGACGAGCAGTACTTC. This rearrangement joins TRBV19 to TRBJ2-7; no clear D. Trimming took 5 bases from V and 5 from J, leaving 10 bases between them. The CDR3 is 12 residues long. Germline CDR1 is LNHDA and CDR2 is SQIVND (reference sequence).

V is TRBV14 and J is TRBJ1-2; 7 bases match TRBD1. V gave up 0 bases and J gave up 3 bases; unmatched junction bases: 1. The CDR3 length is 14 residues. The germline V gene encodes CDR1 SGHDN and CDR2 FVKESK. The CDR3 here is CASSQERGHYGYTF. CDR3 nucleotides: TGTGCCAGCAGCCAAGAGAGGGGGCACTATGGCTACACCTTC.

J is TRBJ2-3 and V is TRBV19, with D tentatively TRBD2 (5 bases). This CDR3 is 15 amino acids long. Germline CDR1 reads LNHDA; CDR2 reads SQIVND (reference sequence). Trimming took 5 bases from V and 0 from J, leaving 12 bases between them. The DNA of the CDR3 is TGTGCCAGTAGTCTTCGAGCGGCTAGCACAGATACGCAGTATTTT. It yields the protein CASSLRAASTDTQYF.

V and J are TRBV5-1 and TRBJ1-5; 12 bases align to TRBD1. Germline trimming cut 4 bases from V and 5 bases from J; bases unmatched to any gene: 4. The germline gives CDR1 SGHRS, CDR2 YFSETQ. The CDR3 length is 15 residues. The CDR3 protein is CASSPGTGGDQPQHF. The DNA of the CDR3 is TGCGCCAGCAGCCCGGGGACAGGGGGCGATCAGCCCCAGCATTTT.

CDR3 sequence reads: CASSFERTGELFF. In nucleotides, the CDR3 is TGTGCCAGCAGTTTTGAGAGGACCGGGGAGCTGTTTTTT. The rearrangement joins TRBV27 to TRBJ2-2; no clear D gene. The germline gives CDR1 MNHEY, CDR2 SMNVEV (reference sequence). V shed 3 bases and J shed 5 bases, with 7 bases lying between them. The CDR3 has 13 residues.

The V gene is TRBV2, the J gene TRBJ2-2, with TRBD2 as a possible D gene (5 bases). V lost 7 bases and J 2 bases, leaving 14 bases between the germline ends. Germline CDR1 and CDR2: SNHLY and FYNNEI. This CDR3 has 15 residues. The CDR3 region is CASNPTTTNTGELFF. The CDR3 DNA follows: TGTGCCAGCAATCCGACGACTACTAACACCGGGGAGCTGTTTTTT. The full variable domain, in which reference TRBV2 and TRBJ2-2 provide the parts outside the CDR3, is EPEVTQTPSHQVTQMGQEVILRCVPISNHLYFYWYRQILGQKVEFLVSFYNNEISEKSEIFDDQFSVERPDGSNFTLKIRSTKLEDSAMYFCASNPTTTNTGELFFGEGSRLTVL.

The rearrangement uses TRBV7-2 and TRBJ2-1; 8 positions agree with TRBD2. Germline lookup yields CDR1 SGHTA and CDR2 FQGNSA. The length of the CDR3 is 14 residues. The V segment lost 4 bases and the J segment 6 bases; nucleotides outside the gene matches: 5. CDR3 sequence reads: CASSSGGGINEQFF. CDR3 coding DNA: TGTGCCAGCAGCTCCGGGGGGGGGATCAATGAGCAGTTCTTC.

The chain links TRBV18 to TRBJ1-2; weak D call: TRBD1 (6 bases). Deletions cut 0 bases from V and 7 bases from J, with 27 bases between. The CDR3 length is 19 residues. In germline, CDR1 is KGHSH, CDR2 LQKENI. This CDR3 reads CASSPPKSGGPGERFGYTF. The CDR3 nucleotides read TGTGCCAGCTCACCACCGAAATCTGGGGGCCCAGGGGAGCGGTTTGGCTACACCTTC.

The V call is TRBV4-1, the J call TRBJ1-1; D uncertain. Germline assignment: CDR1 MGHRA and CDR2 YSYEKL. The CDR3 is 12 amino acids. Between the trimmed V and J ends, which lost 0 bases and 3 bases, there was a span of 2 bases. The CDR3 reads CASSQEYTEAFF. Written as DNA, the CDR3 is TGCGCCAGCAGCCAAGAGTACACTGAAGCTTTCTTT.

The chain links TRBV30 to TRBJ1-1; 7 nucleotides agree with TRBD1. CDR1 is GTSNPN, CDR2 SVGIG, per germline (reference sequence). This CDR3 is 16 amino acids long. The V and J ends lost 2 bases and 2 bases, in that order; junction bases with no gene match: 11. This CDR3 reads CAWSLWGTGDNTEAFF. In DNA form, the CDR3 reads TGTGCCTGGAGTCTTTGGGGAACAGGGGACAACACTGAAGCTTTCTTT.

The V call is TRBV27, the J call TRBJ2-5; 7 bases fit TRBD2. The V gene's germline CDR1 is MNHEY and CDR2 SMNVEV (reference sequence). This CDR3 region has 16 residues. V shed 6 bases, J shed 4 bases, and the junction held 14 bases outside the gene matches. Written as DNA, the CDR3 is TGTGCCAGCAGCCCATTCGGCGCGGGGGTCCGAGAGACCCAGTACTTC. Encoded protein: CASSPFGAGVRETQYF.

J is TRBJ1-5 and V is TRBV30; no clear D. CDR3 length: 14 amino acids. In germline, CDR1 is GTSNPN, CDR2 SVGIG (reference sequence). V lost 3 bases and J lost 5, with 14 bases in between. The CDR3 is CAWSLLGGDQPQHF. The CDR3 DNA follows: TGTGCCTGGAGCCTACTAGGAGGTGATCAGCCCCAGCATTTT.

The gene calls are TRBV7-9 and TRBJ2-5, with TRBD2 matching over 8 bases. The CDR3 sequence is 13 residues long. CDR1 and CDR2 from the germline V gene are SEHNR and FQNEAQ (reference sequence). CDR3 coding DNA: TGTGCGGGTCACCGGGGGGGAGGAGAGACCCAGTACTTC. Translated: CAGHRGGGETQYF.

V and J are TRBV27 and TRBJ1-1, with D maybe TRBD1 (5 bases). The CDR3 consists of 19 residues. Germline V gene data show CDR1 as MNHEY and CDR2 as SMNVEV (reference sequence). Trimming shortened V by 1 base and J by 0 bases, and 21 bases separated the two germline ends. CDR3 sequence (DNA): TGTGCCAGCAGTTTATACCCCTACGGGGGGGGGATTGTGAACACTGAAGCTTTCTTT. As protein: CASSLYPYGGGIVNTEAFF.

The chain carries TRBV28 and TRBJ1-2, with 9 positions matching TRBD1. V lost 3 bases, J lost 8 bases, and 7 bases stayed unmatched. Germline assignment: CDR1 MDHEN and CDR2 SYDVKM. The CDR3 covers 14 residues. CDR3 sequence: CASSLTGQGRGYTF. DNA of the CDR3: TGTGCCAGCAGTTTGACGGGACAGGGTCGAGGCTACACCTTC.

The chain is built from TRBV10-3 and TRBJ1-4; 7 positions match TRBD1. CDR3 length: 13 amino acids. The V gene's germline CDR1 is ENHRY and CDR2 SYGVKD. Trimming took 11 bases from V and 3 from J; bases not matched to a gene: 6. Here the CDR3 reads CAATGHPNEKLFF. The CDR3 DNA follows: TGTGCCGCGACAGGGCATCCTAATGAAAAACTGTTTTTT.